Listed below are T cell receptor beta chains from one sample, sequenced in a study of T-cell memory formation after mild COVID-19. TCRdb processed the 5' RACE reads anew with MiXCR; each CDR3 protein has one entry. The table has about 350,000 distinct CDR3 sequences, approximately 13% seen once. The sample consisted of PBMCs or a T cell subset sorted from them (not recorded which). The receptors were sampled from a man younger than 35 who had mild COVID-19 (a few samples of this study predate the infection). Cell type and time point are not known. CDR3s include the opening cysteine and the closing phenylalanine or tryptophan. The order of the fields is D gene, clone size, CDR3 length, J gene, V gene, CDR3 DNA, CDR3 protein. D genes are given only for firm matches. Not all rows give a size; the values are once, few, many and, for expanded clones, a class.

D: NA; size: NA; length: 13; J: TRBJ2-3; V: TRBV7-9; DNA: TGTGCCAGGTCAGGTACTAGCACAGATACGCAGTATTTT; CDR3: CARSGTSTDTQYF
D: NA; size: many; length: 12; J: TRBJ2-5; V: TRBV6-2/TRBV6-3; DNA: TGTGCCAGCAGTTACCTCCAAGAGACCCAGTACTTC; CDR3: CASSYLQETQYF
D: NA; size: NA; length: 12; J: TRBJ2-7; V: TRBV20-1; DNA: TGCAGTGCTTTACTTGGGACTTACGAGCAGTACTTC; CDR3: CSALLGTYEQYF
D: NA; size: NA; length: 15; J: TRBJ1-6; V: TRBV7-2; DNA: TGTGCCAGCAGCTTAGCGCGAGCCTATAATTCACCCCTCCACTTT; CDR3: CASSLARAYNSPLHF
D: NA; size: few; length: 17; J: TRBJ2-3; V: TRBV11-2; DNA: TGTGCCAGCAGCTACCCTCGGGGACGGCGCGGCACAGATACGCAGTATTTT; CDR3: CASSYPRGRRGTDTQYF
D: NA; size: NA; length: 14; J: TRBJ2-3; V: TRBV12-3/TRBV12-4; DNA: TGTGCCAGCAGTATCCCACAGGGATTTAATACGCAGTATTTT; CDR3: CASSIPQGFNTQYF
D: TRBD1; size: NA; length: 15; J: TRBJ1-1; V: TRBV5-1; DNA: TGCGCCAGCAGCTCCGACGGACAGGGATTCACTGAAGCTTTCTTT; CDR3: CASSSDGQGFTEAFF
D: NA; size: few; length: 11; J: TRBJ1-2; V: TRBV25-1; DNA: TGTGCCAGCAGTGGAAACTATGGCTACACCTTC; CDR3: CASSGNYGYTF
D: TRBD1; size: NA; length: 14; J: TRBJ2-3; V: TRBV19; DNA: TGTGCCAGTAGTATCGACAGGGTTGGAGATACGCAGTATTTT; CDR3: CASSIDRVGDTQYF
D: TRBD1; size: NA; length: 14; J: TRBJ1-6; V: TRBV19; DNA: TGTGCCAGTAGTACACAGGGGTATAATTCACCCCTCCACTTT; CDR3: CASSTQGYNSPLHF
D: TRBD2; size: many; length: 16; J: TRBJ2-3; V: TRBV4-2; DNA: TGTGCCAGCAGCCAAGATCAGGGACTAGGCGCAGATACGCAGTATTTT; CDR3: CASSQDQGLGADTQYF
D: TRBD1; size: NA; length: 17; J: TRBJ1-4; V: TRBV4-2; DNA: TGTGCCAGCAGCCAGTACCCGACAGGGGGCGAGAATGAAAAACTGTTTTTT; CDR3: CASSQYPTGGENEKLFF
D: NA; size: NA; length: 14; J: TRBJ2-7; V: TRBV20-1; DNA: TGCAGTGCTAGAAGTGGCAGTCTCTCCTACGAGCAGTACTTC; CDR3: CSARSGSLSYEQYF
D: TRBD2; size: many; length: 15; J: TRBJ2-7; V: TRBV5-1; DNA: TGCGCCAGCAGCTTGACTAGCGGGGGGAGATACGAGCAGTACTTC; CDR3: CASSLTSGGRYEQYF
D: NA; size: NA; length: 12; J: TRBJ2-7; V: TRBV12-3/TRBV12-4; DNA: TGTGCCAGCAGTTTTAACCCCTACGAGCAGTACTTC; CDR3: CASSFNPYEQYF
D: TRBD1; size: few; length: 14; J: TRBJ1-1; V: TRBV7-9; DNA: TGTGCCACCGGGACAGCCGGATTGAACACTGAAGCTTTCTTT; CDR3: CATGTAGLNTEAFF
D: TRBD1; size: few; length: 14; J: TRBJ2-3; V: TRBV24-1; DNA: TGTGCCGTGGACTCGGGACAGGGGTCAGATACGCAGTATTTT; CDR3: CAVDSGQGSDTQYF
D: NA; size: few; length: 13; J: TRBJ2-2; V: TRBV20-1; DNA: TGCAGTGCTAGGGACGGGAACACCGGGGAGCTGTTTTTT; CDR3: CSARDGNTGELFF
D: NA; size: many; length: 11; J: TRBJ1-2; V: TRBV7-2; DNA: TGTGCCAGCGGCGAGATCTATGGCTACACCTTC; CDR3: CASGEIYGYTF
D: NA; size: many; length: 14; J: TRBJ1-1; V: TRBV7-9; DNA: TGTGCCAGCAGCTTATGGGGGGGGGACTCTGAAGCTTTCTTT; CDR3: CASSLWGGDSEAFF
D: NA; size: many; length: 14; J: TRBJ1-5; V: TRBV6-1; DNA: NA; CDR3: CASSSTLGYQPQHF
D: NA; size: NA; length: 14; J: TRBJ1-5; V: TRBV5-1; DNA: TGCGCCAGCAGCTTGGACGGCCCCAATCAGCCCCAGCATTTT; CDR3: CASSLDGPNQPQHF
D: TRBD1; size: few; length: 13; J: TRBJ2-5; V: TRBV6-1; DNA: TGTGCCAGCCTCCGGACAGGGAAAGAGACCCAGTACTTC; CDR3: CASLRTGKETQYF
D: TRBD1; size: few; length: 18; J: TRBJ2-3; V: TRBV23-1; DNA: TGCGCCAGCACCCAATCGGCCCGGGACAGGGGTTTTTCTGATACGCAGTATTTT; CDR3: CASTQSARDRGFSDTQYF
D: NA; size: NA; length: 14; J: TRBJ1-1; V: TRBV4-2; DNA: TGTGCCAGCAGCAAAACAGGAGGAGAAACTGAAGCTTTCTTT; CDR3: CASSKTGGETEAFF
D: NA; size: few; length: 14; J: TRBJ1-6; V: TRBV21-1; DNA: TGTGCCAGCAGCAAAGCTGGCAGCCCTCGACCCCTCCACTTT; CDR3: CASSKAGSPRPLHF
D: TRBD1; size: few; length: 13; J: TRBJ1-2; V: TRBV12-3/TRBV12-4; DNA: TGTGCCAGCAGAGTCGGGACAGCACTTGGCTACACCTTC; CDR3: CASRVGTALGYTF
D: NA; size: many; length: 15; J: TRBJ2-2; V: TRBV6-2/TRBV6-3; DNA: TGTGCCAGCACCCGGCGGGGACCCCGCACCGGGGAGCTGTTTTTT; CDR3: CASTRRGPRTGELFF
D: NA; size: few; length: 13; J: TRBJ1-1; V: TRBV6-6; DNA: TGTGCCTGTTCGTCACTTGGGACCTTGGGCGCTTTCTTT; CDR3: CACSSLGTLGAFF